The 10 T cell receptor beta chains below come from one sample, sequenced in a study of OX40 agonist ivuxolimab in advanced cancers. Data came from immunoSEQ multiplex PCR; TCRdb stores just in-frame clones and leaves some out. Among almost 20,000 clones listed, 86% were seen once. The material sequenced was CD4+ or CD8+ T cells sorted from blood, taken in a trial of the OX40 agonist ivuxolimab. The receptors were sampled from an adult with an advanced solid tumor such as melanoma, head and neck, liver or kidney cancer.

In its sample, this clone was seen once. The chain recombines TRBV7-9 with TRBJ2-7; D may be TRBD1 (6 bases). The CDR3 consists of 13 residues. The germline V gene encodes CDR1 SEHNR and CDR2 FQNEAQ (reference sequence). V was pared by 1 base and J by 5 bases, with 9 bases between. The CDR3 reads CASSLGSGDEQYF. In nucleotides, the CDR3 is TGTGCCAGCAGCTTAGGATCAGGGGACGAGCAGTACTTC.

This clone was found a few times. The V gene is TRBV5-6, the J gene TRBJ1-5; maybe TRBD1 (6 bases). Germline V gene data show CDR1 as SGHDT and CDR2 as YYEEEE. Trimming took off 4 bases at V and 11 bases at J, with 19 bases between the two ends. The CDR3 runs to 14 residues. The CDR3 DNA sequence: TGTGCCAGCAGCAAGTGGGGGGCAAGTCTGGCCCAGCATTTT. Its translation is CASSKWGASLAQHF.

The V and J genes are TRBV6-1 and TRBJ2-7; D uncertain. The V gene lost 2 bases and the J gene lost 3 bases, with 11 bases spanning the gap. CDR1 MNHNS and CDR2 SASEGT come from the germline V gene. The CDR3 is 14 amino acids. DNA for the CDR3: TGTGCCAGCAGTGAAAGGGTGATGGGCTACGAGCAGTACTTC. Translation: CASSERVMGYEQYF.

The chain carries TRBV9 and TRBJ1-6, with 9 bases identical to TRBD1. Germline V gene data show CDR1 as SGDLS and CDR2 as YYNGEE. CDR3 length: 15 residues. Losses at the gene ends were 4 bases for V and 10 bases for J; bases not matched to a gene: 9. CDR3 DNA sequence: TGTGCCAGCAGCCCTCGGGACAGGGAAAGGTCACCCCTCCACTTT. Protein product: CASSPRDRERSPLHF. Complete variable domain (other parts from reference TRBV9 and TRBJ1-6): DSGVTQTPKHLITATGQRVTLRCSPRSGDLSVYWYQQSLDQGLQFLIQYYNGEERAKGNILERFSAQQFPDLHSELNLSSLELGDSALYFCASSPRDRERSPLHFGNGTRLTVT.

The rearrangement uses TRBV7-2 and TRBJ2-3; D ambiguous. Trimming shortened V by 5 bases and J by 4 bases, and 13 bases separated the two germline ends. The CDR3 loop spans 14 amino acids. The germline V gene encodes CDR1 SGHTA and CDR2 FQGNSA. CDR3 nucleotides: TGTGCCAGCAGCCCGTCCCCGGGCCCAGATACGCAGTATTTT. It yields the protein CASSPSPGPDTQYF.

The genes are TRBV6-5 and TRBJ1-1; 7 nucleotides align to TRBD1. The CDR3 contains 14 residues. The V gene end was trimmed by 2 bases and the J gene end by 6 bases; junction bases not matched to a gene: 6. Germline V gene data show CDR1 as MNHEY and CDR2 as SVGAGI. CDR3 sequence reads: CASSYPDRKAEAFF. As DNA, the CDR3 is TGTGCCAGCAGTTACCCGGACAGGAAGGCTGAAGCTTTCTTT.

The rearrangement uses TRBV7-3 and TRBJ2-7; D uncertain. Per germline, CDR1 SGHTA and CDR2 FQGTGA. V shed 5 bases and J shed 1 base, with 9 bases lying between them. The CDR3 length is 13 residues. The CDR3 nucleotides read TGTGCCAGCAGCCTTGGGTATTCCTACGAGCAGTACTTC. It translates to CASSLGYSYEQYF.

The genes are TRBV14 and TRBJ2-3; 8 bases are a match to TRBD1. The CDR3 runs 13 residues. The V and J ends lost 8 bases and 8 bases, in that order; junction bases with no gene match: 9. CDR1 and CDR2 (germline): SGHDN, FVKESK. The CDR3 nucleotides read TGTGCCAGCGGACCCAGGGGGCCGGCTACGCAGTATTTT. This codes for CASGPRGPATQYF.

The chain couples TRBV9 to TRBJ2-6, with 7 bases aligning to TRBD1. The CDR3 runs 17 residues. V dropped 4 bases and J dropped 1; count of bases not matched to a gene: 8. CDR1 and CDR2 from the germline V gene are SGDLS and YYNGEE. The CDR3 here is CASSPSLTGSGANVLTF. The CDR3, as DNA: TGTGCCAGCAGCCCGTCGTTGACAGGGTCTGGGGCCAACGTCCTGACTTTC.

This clone was picked up one time. The chain recombines TRBV9 with TRBJ1-6; 9 bases fit TRBD1. V shed 4 bases, J shed 6 bases, and the junction held 8 bases outside the gene matches. The CDR3 loop spans 16 amino acids. The V gene's germline CDR1 is SGDLS and CDR2 YYNGEE. CDR3 nucleotide sequence: TGTGCCAGCAGCCCACAGGGGGCATTCGGTAATTCACCCCTCCACTTT. Its translation is CASSPQGAFGNSPLHF.